This T cell receptor (beta chain) was found in a study of PD-L1 blockade in urothelial cancer listed by TCRdb under 2017. As for the study more broadly: Every patient began therapy at some point between 2014 and 2015 and was given atezolizumab 1,200 mg intravenously every 3 weeks. The study was an exploratory multi-omic analysis of somatic, immune and clinical correlates of response to PD-L1 blockade with atezolizumab in urothelial cancer. Eight to ten patients achieved durable clinical benefit and some 20 did not. In the same patients, whole exome sequencing and RNA sequencing of pretreatment tumors were performed in addition to TCR sequencing. Pretreatment blood TCR-seq was available for 27 to 30 patients, at least one posttreatment blood collection was obtained for 25 or so patients, and tumor TCR-seq was available for 25 or so patients. Pretreatment tumor samples, along with matched peripheral blood serially collected before and after atezolizumab treatment, were subjected to TCR sequencing. Blood samples were analyzed at 3 weeks after treatment start (second dose) and at 6 weeks after treatment start. About 85% of the roughly 29 patients were males with bladder-origin urothelial cancer, and about 60% of the 29 reported a prior smoking history. A median of roughly 140,000 T cells and just over 80,000 unique TCRs was obtained from blood samples, and a median clonality of around 0.08 was observed. Progression-free survival longer than 6 months counted as durable clinical benefit, and TCR features were additionally tested against both progression-free and overall survival. An ECOG performance status of 0 or 1 was recorded for the patients, and 0 to 3 prior chemotherapy regimens had been received by the patients. What the authors observed across the whole study: Because the sample size was small (n = 29) and many of the analyses were exploratory, the results are meant to be hypothesis-generating. Improved progression-free and overall survival was found to be associated with pretreatment peripheral blood TCR clonality below the median. Patients with durable benefit showed greater expansion of tumor-associated TCR clones in peripheral blood 3 weeks after starting treatment (n ≈ 22, p = 0.022).

Explained via the paper, the time point label denotes: peripheral blood 6 weeks after treatment start. The cohort included about 30 patients with locally advanced or metastatic urothelial carcinoma who were treated at Memorial Sloan Kettering on a trial protocol. Peripheral blood mononuclear cells were collected pretreatment and during treatment, with between 1 and 8 total time points obtained per patient. The Qiagen DNeasy Blood extraction kit was used to purify genomic DNA from total PBMCs and from tumor samples. Collected pretreatment and during treatment, PBMCs were isolated and stored as previously described. Reading the germline V gene gives CDR1 SGHRS and CDR2 YFSETQ. For this chain, trimming is 4 bases at the V end and 6 bases at the J end, and the number of junction bases without a gene match is 17. The CDR3 runs 17 residues from the cysteine to the phenylalanine. The only DNA kept is the CDR3, 51 bases in frame from the first base.

To estimate absolute template abundance from read counts, synthetic TCR analog templates were spiked into each PCR. TCRbeta CDR3 regions were amplified from genomic DNA with bias-controlled V and J gene primers using the immunoSEQ assay. Rearranged TCRbeta segments were sequenced at approximately 20X coverage. In the paper's pipeline: Sequencing errors were corrected by clustering, and CDR3s were annotated against IMGT so that V, D and J genes could be assigned. Downstream analyses used only productive TCRbeta rearrangements, leaving out any out-of-frame or stop-codon sequences. To compute clonality, Shannon entropy was normalized by the log of the number of unique productive sequences and then subtracted from one. Clones differing between time points or between blood and tumor were identified by Fisher's exact test with Benjamini-Hochberg correction at adjusted p below 0.01. TCRdb provides this immuneACCESS table in a form limited to in-frame rearrangements. Some clones are lacking; in checked studies, under half of them reflect an unresolved V gene, and why the rest are absent is not known. V, J and clone size reflect that table, while D and trimming were determined from the DNA. The table for this sample lists tens of thousands of clones; about 90% of them were counted only once. The ten largest account for about 6.8% of the sample.

In its sample, this clone was seen a few times. Its antigen remains unidentified. Per-base qualities were not stored, and no clone one base away is much larger. The specimen was PBMCs, collected around atezolizumab (anti-PD-L1) treatment. The receptor comes from a man aged 65-85 years with urothelial cancer. The chain was built from TRBV5-1 and TRBJ2-7; 9 bases in the middle match TRBD1. The sequenced DNA: TGCGCCAGCAGCCTACGGGCCGGGACAGGGTCCGAGCTCGAGCAGTACTTC. Protein translation: CASSLRAGTGSELEQYF.